The 32 T cell receptor beta chains listed next were all sequenced from one sample in a study of Ad26.COV2.S vaccination and SARS-CoV-2 variants listed by TCRdb under 2021. The library was made by the immunoSEQ multiplex PCR assay. Sourced from immuneACCESS, this table was stored by TCRdb with only in-frame sequences that have V and J called. A share of the clones is absent; for the studies checked, an unresolved V gene accounts for under half, and the remainder has no known explanation. The sample table contains about 350,000 clones; only one count was recorded for 80% to 90% of them. The top ten clones comprise just under 5% of the sample. What the treatment or condition label conveys for this sample: around 19 received Ad26.COV2.S at low or high dose, single or two shots; 5 received placebo; per-sample allocation not given. For vaccine and placebo recipients, repertoires were sequenced using samples collected on day 63 after the first injection.

Sequencing used peripheral blood, obtained in a trial of Ad26.COV2.S vaccine versus placebo. The receptors come from a person aged 18 to 59 who received the Ad26.COV2.S COVID-19 vaccine or a placebo.

The V and J genes are TRBV30 and TRBJ2-7; TRBD1 is a possible D gene (5 bases). V was clipped by 0 bases and J by 3 bases, with 9 bases between them. The CDR3 sequence is 13 residues long. Germline V lookup: CDR1 GTSNPN, CDR2 SVGIG (reference sequence). The CDR3 DNA is TGTGCCTGGAGTGTCCAGGGATACTACGAGCAGTACTTC. Translation gives CAWSVQGYYEQYF.

This clone was observed a single time. V is TRBV7-9 and J is TRBJ2-7; TRBD1 matches 8 bases. Germline-derived CDR1 and CDR2 are SEHNR and FQNEAQ (reference sequence). The CDR3 extends over 15 amino acids. The V and J ends lost 2 bases and 3 bases, in that order; junction bases with no gene match: 6. This chain's CDR3 is CASSLSQGADYEQYF. The CDR3 bases are TGTGCCAGCAGCTTATCCCAGGGGGCCGACTACGAGCAGTACTTC.

The gene calls are TRBV10-3 and TRBJ2-1, with TRBD1 matching 7 bases. The CDR3 covers 17 residues. Germline loops: CDR1 ENHRY, CDR2 SYGVKD. The V gene end was trimmed by 0 bases and the J gene end by 4 bases; junction bases not matched to a gene: 9. The CDR3 region has the DNA TGTGCCATCAGTGAGTCCTTGAGTGGACAGGAGTACAATGAGCAGTTCTTC. This gives the protein CAISESLSGQEYNEQFF.

The V and J genes are TRBV11-2 and TRBJ2-7; TRBD1 agrees at 7 bases. Germline V gene lookup returns CDR1 SGHAT and CDR2 FQNNGV. The length of the CDR3 is 15 residues. Trimming removed 4 bases from V and 4 bases from J; junction bases left unmatched: 10. CDR3 in amino acids: CASSSTGKSPYEQYF. The CDR3 DNA follows: TGTGCCAGCAGCTCGACAGGGAAATCACCATACGAGCAGTACTTC.

The J gene is TRBJ2-7, the V gene TRBV6-1; 7 bases are shared with TRBD1. The CDR3 has 18 amino acids. The V and J ends lost 0 bases and 4 bases, in that order; junction bases with no gene match: 15. Germline CDR1 reads MNHNS; CDR2 reads SASEGT. Written as DNA, the CDR3 is TGTGCCAGCAGTGAAGCCCCCGGATTCGGACAGGAGGCTTACGAGCAGTACTTC. This codes for CASSEAPGFGQEAYEQYF.

V is TRBV10-3 and J is TRBJ2-3; 8 bases are shared with TRBD1. Germline V gene lookup returns CDR1 ENHRY and CDR2 SYGVKD. The CDR3 is made up of 15 amino acids. Unmatched junction bases numbered 5, after V lost 5 bases and J lost 1 base. Written as DNA, the CDR3 is TGTGCCATCAGTTCCCCGGGACAGGGCACAGATACGCAGTATTTT. Protein product: CAISSPGQGTDTQYF.

The CDR3 DNA reads as TGTGCCAGCAGCACACGACTAGCGGGGGGGCTCACAGATACGCAGTATTTT. Its translation: CASSTRLAGGLTDTQYF. The chain links TRBV11-2 to TRBJ2-3; 14 bases are a match to TRBD2. V lost 5 bases to trimming and J lost 2 bases; unmatched junction nucleotides: 6. CDR3 length equals 17 residues. CDR1 and CDR2 from the germline V gene are SGHAT and FQNNGV.

The chain carries TRBV7-8 and TRBJ1-6; D unclear. Deletions cut 2 bases from V and 0 bases from J, with 14 bases between. CDR1 is SGHVS and CDR2 is FQNEAQ in the germline V gene. The CDR3 length is 18 residues. The CDR3 region is CASSLPREQSSYNSPLHF. CDR3 coding DNA: TGTGCCAGCAGCTTACCCCGGGAGCAAAGCTCCTATAATTCACCCCTCCACTTT.

This rearrangement joins TRBV7-3 to TRBJ2-5; 7 bases map to TRBD2. After removal of 1 base from V and 5 bases from J, the junction contained 4 bases not matched to a gene. Germline-derived CDR1 and CDR2 are SGHTA and FQGTGA. The CDR3 consists of 14 residues. CDR3 amino acids: CASSLSGGTETQYF. The CDR3 DNA reads as TGTGCCAGCAGCTTAAGCGGGGGTACGGAGACCCAGTACTTC.

The rearrangement uses TRBV6-2 or TRBV6-3 and TRBJ1-1; D not resolved. This CDR3 contains 17 residues. Germline loops: CDR1 MNHEY, CDR2 SVGEGT. The V gene lost 0 bases and the J gene lost 1 base, with 15 bases spanning the gap. CDR3 loop: CASSYSIEGRPNTEAFF. DNA for the CDR3: TGTGCCAGCAGTTACTCGATCGAGGGCCGACCGAACACTGAAGCTTTCTTT.

The gene calls are TRBV11-3 and TRBJ2-2, with 10 bases that match TRBD1. CDR1 and CDR2 (germline): SGHNT, YENEEA. The CDR3 is 16 residues long. The V and J ends lost 3 bases and 5 bases, in that order; junction bases with no gene match: 6. Here the CDR3 DNA reads TGTGCCAGCAGCTTTAAGACAGGGGGCGAAACCGGGGAGCTGTTTTTT. Amino acids: CASSFKTGGETGELFF.

This clone is a singleton in its sample. The chain carries TRBV6-1 and TRBJ1-1; D unresolved. This CDR3 contains 16 residues. Germline CDR1 reads MNHNS; CDR2 reads SASEGT. The V gene lost 1 base and the J gene lost 0 bases, with 12 bases spanning the gap. Here the CDR3 reads CASSEGAGTMNTEAFF. The CDR3 DNA sequence: TGTGCCAGCAGTGAAGGGGCAGGTACCATGAACACTGAAGCTTTCTTT.

This chain links TRBV29-1 with TRBJ1-2, with D perhaps matching TRBD1 (5 bases). Trimming stripped 0 bases from V and 5 bases from J, with 13 bases between. CDR1 is SQVTM, CDR2 ANQGSEA, per germline. The CDR3 has 14 amino acids. The CDR3 region has the DNA TGCAGCGTTGAAGATAGGGGCGGCTGGTATGGCTACACCTTC. Translation gives CSVEDRGGWYGYTF.

About this clone itself: Other DNA sequences from this sample encode an identical CDR3 as well. The rearrangement links TRBV7-8 to TRBJ1-4; D gene ambiguous. The CDR3 has 14 residues. Germline CDR1 and CDR2: SGHVS and FQNEAQ. V shed 2 bases and J shed 0 bases, with 4 bases lying between them. In nucleotides, the CDR3 is TGTGCCAGCAGCTTATCCTCAACTAATGAAAAACTGTTTTTT. This sequence encodes CASSLSSTNEKLFF.

The rearrangement links TRBV18 to TRBJ2-7, with D hard to call. Germline V CDR1 and CDR2: KGHSH, LQKENI. V was cut by 2 bases and J by 6 bases, with 8 bases left in between. The CDR3 loop spans 12 amino acids. The chain's CDR3 is CASSPTQVEQYF. The CDR3 DNA follows: TGTGCCAGCTCACCAACGCAGGTCGAGCAGTACTTC. The full variable domain, in which reference TRBV18 and TRBJ2-7 provide the parts outside the CDR3, is NAGVMQNPRHLVRRRGQEARLRCSPMKGHSHVYWYRQLPEEGLKFMVYLQKENIIDESGMPKERFSAEFPKEGPSILRIQQVVRGDSAAYFCASSPTQVEQYFGPGTRLTVT.

In this sample, this clone turned up once. This chain uses TRBV6-5 with TRBJ1-5, with 7 bases matching TRBD1. CDR3 length: 13 residues. V was pared by 6 bases and J by 15 bases, with 14 bases of the junction left unmatched. Germline loops: CDR1 MNHEY, CDR2 SVGAGI. The CDR3 loop is CASRGQSNQPWHF. The CDR3 DNA reads TGTGCCAGCAGGGGACAGTCGAATCAGCCGTGGCATTTT.

In its sample, this clone was seen a few times. This rearrangement joins TRBV7-9 to TRBJ2-2; 9 bases fit TRBD1. CDR1 SEHNR and CDR2 FQNEAQ come from the germline V gene (reference sequence). Losses at the gene ends were 8 bases for V and 6 bases for J; bases not matched to a gene: 7. The CDR3 contains 14 residues. The CDR3 protein is CASAGTGKPGELFF. The CDR3 region has the DNA TGTGCCAGCGCTGGGACAGGGAAGCCCGGGGAGCTGTTTTTT. Using reference TRBV7-9 and TRBJ2-2 for the parts outside the CDR3, the full variable domain is DTGVSQNPRHKITKRGQNVTFRCDPISEHNRLYWYRQTLGQGPEFLTYFQNEAQLEKSRLLSDRFSAERPKGSFSTLEIQRTEQGDSAMYLCASAGTGKPGELFFGEGSRLTVL.

The chain couples TRBV28 to TRBJ2-7; TRBD1 matches at 10 bases. The CDR3 has 16 residues. Germline assignment: CDR1 MDHEN and CDR2 SYDVKM. V lost 4 bases to trimming and J lost 2 bases; unmatched junction nucleotides: 8. The CDR3 protein is CASSSTLGQGTYEQYF. CDR3 DNA sequence: TGTGCCAGCAGTTCGACCTTGGGACAGGGGACCTACGAGCAGTACTTC.

The V gene is TRBV7-9, the J gene TRBJ2-3; 11 nucleotides align to TRBD1. Germline CDR1 and CDR2: SEHNR and FQNEAQ (reference sequence). V dropped 5 bases and J dropped 5; count of bases not matched to a gene: 6. The CDR3 contains 15 residues. CDR3 sequence reads: CASSRTGGAVDTQYF. In DNA, the CDR3 is TGTGCCAGCAGCCGGACAGGGGGCGCGGTAGATACGCAGTATTTT.

This clone appeared a single time. The V and J genes are TRBV5-1 and TRBJ2-7; 10 bases are shared with TRBD2. The CDR3 sequence is 14 residues long. V trimming: 4 bases; J trimming: 2 bases; junction bases outside the gene matches: 3. The V gene's germline CDR1 is SGHRS and CDR2 YFSETQ. The CDR3 nucleotides are TGCGCCAGCAGCCTAGCGGGAGCGACCTACGAGCAGTACTTC. It yields the protein CASSLAGATYEQYF.

The chain links TRBV4-1 to TRBJ2-7, with TRBD2 matching over 10 bases. From germline, CDR1 is MGHRA and CDR2 YSYEKL. V was pared by 0 bases and J by 4 bases, with 6 bases of the junction left unmatched. The CDR3 is 16 residues long. The CDR3: CASSQDRLAGDYEQYF. CDR3 DNA: TGCGCCAGCAGCCAAGATCGGCTAGCGGGAGATTACGAGCAGTACTTC.

The V call is TRBV7-9, the J call TRBJ2-5, with 7 bases aligning to TRBD1. The V and J ends lost 5 bases and 5 bases, in that order; junction bases with no gene match: 17. The CDR3 extends over 17 amino acids. The germline V gene encodes CDR1 SEHNR and CDR2 FQNEAQ (reference sequence). The CDR3 nucleotides are TGTGCCAGCAGCGCAAGAGGACAGGCTAGGGTAGTGGAGACCCAGTACTTC. Its translation: CASSARGQARVVETQYF.

The chain carries TRBV7-2 and TRBJ1-1; TRBD1 might be the D (5 bases). Looked up from germline, CDR1 is SGHTA and CDR2 is FQGNSA. The CDR3 loop spans 13 amino acids. V lost 2 bases and J lost 7, with 11 bases in between. The CDR3 reads CASSLQSGGEAFF. In DNA form, the CDR3 reads TGTGCCAGCAGCTTACAGTCGGGGGGTGAAGCTTTCTTT. Combining the CDR3 with reference TRBV7-2 and TRBJ1-1 gives the whole variable domain GAGVSQSPSNKVTEKGKDVELRCDPISGHTALYWYRQSLGQGLEFLIYFQGNSAPDKSGLPSDRFSAERTGGSVSTLTIQRTQQEDSAVYLCASSLQSGGEAFFGQGTRLTVV.

This rearrangement joins TRBV4-3 to TRBJ1-1, with D possibly being TRBD1 (5 bases). Germline CDR1 is LGHNA and CDR2 is YSLEER. The CDR3 is 16 residues long. V lost 0 bases, J lost 5 bases, and 16 bases lay in between. The CDR3 DNA sequence: TGCGCCAGCAGCCAAGACCCTAGGGGAATTGGAACTGAAGCTTTCTTT. It encodes CASSQDPRGIGTEAFF.

The rearrangement links TRBV7-9 to TRBJ2-1; 14 bases line up with TRBD2. The germline CDR1 and CDR2 sequences are SEHNR and FQNEAQ (reference sequence). The J segment lost 10 bases and the V segment lost 4 bases, leaving 6 bases of the junction unmatched. The CDR3 totals 15 residues. The CDR3 loop is CASSSTSGRAVEQFF. In DNA, the CDR3 is TGTGCCAGCAGCTCGACTAGCGGGAGGGCCGTGGAGCAGTTCTTC.

J is TRBJ1-2 and V is TRBV4-2; D gene unclear. Germline assignment: CDR1 LGHNA and CDR2 YNFKEQ. The CDR3 extends over 17 amino acids. Trimming took off 0 bases at V and 8 bases at J, with 22 bases between the two ends. The CDR3 reads CASSQDYGGGSKDGYTF. The CDR3 bases are TGTGCCAGCAGCCAAGATTACGGAGGCGGATCGAAGGACGGCTACACCTTC.

The chain has TRBV6-5 and TRBJ1-2; D is ambiguous. CDR1 MNHEY and CDR2 SVGAGI come from the germline V gene. V lost 0 bases and J lost 2, with 7 bases in between. This CDR3 has 14 residues. CDR3 in amino acids: CASSYSADNYGYTF. The CDR3 bases are TGTGCCAGCAGTTACTCTGCAGACAACTATGGCTACACCTTC.

This clone was found a few times. The chain recombines TRBV12-3 or TRBV12-4 with TRBJ1-1, with D unclear. V dropped 3 bases and J dropped 4 bases, with 9 bases sitting between them. This CDR3 is 13 amino acids long. CDR3 sequence reads: CASSFRVPTEAFF. DNA of the CDR3: TGTGCCAGCAGTTTTAGGGTGCCCACTGAAGCTTTCTTT.

V usage is TRBV5-1 and J usage is TRBJ2-5, with 16 bases matching TRBD2. V shed 4 bases, J shed 4 bases, and the junction held 4 bases outside the gene matches. The CDR3 is 16 amino acids. The germline CDR1 and CDR2 sequences are SGHRS and YFSETQ. The CDR3 nucleotides are TGCGCCAGCAGCCCGGGACTAGCGGGAGGGCGAGAGACCCAGTACTTC. It yields the protein CASSPGLAGGRETQYF.

The V and J genes are TRBV7-9 and TRBJ2-1; D gene uncertain. The length of the CDR3 is 13 residues. Germline values: CDR1 SEHNR, CDR2 FQNEAQ (reference sequence). The V and J ends lost 3 bases and 1 base respectively, with 4 bases between them. The CDR3 DNA reads TGTGCCAGCAGCTTCGAGTCCTACAATGAGCAGTTCTTC. Translation gives CASSFESYNEQFF.

V and J are TRBV12-3 or TRBV12-4 and TRBJ1-2, with D possibly matching TRBD1 (6 bases). The CDR3 is 12 amino acids. Trimming removed 6 bases at V and 4 bases at J, with 9 bases between. In DNA form, the CDR3 reads TGTGCCAGCAGGACAGGAACCTATGGCTACACCTTC. Its protein is CASRTGTYGYTF.

This chain uses TRBV11-2 with TRBJ1-1; 8 nucleotides agree with TRBD1. The CDR3 loop spans 14 amino acids. The germline V gene has CDR1 SGHAT and CDR2 FQNNGV. Trimming removed 3 bases from V and 8 bases from J; junction bases left unmatched: 8. The CDR3 coding sequence is TGTGCCAGCAGCTTTACGACAGGGGCGACCGAAGCTTTCTTT. This sequence encodes CASSFTTGATEAFF.